A single TCR beta chain is shown here with its context. The CDR3 is 16 residues long. This specimen belongs to a study of blood T cell repertoires in COVID-19. Study context: Samples of COVID-19 (acute and convalescent) were obtained from the United States, Italy and Spain. Nucleic acid was either cDNA or gDNA, and it came from T cells, B-cell-depleted T cells, or PBMCs.

In the authors' methods: Cell counts per sample came from amplifying reference gene primers. Clones were sequenced by immunoSEQ multiplex PCR, and TCRdb holds only the in-frame ones, with some missing. V and J calls and clone size are those listed in that table; D and trimming were worked out from the DNA. Among 110,000 or so clones listed, approximately 80% were seen once. This receptor was taken from a human donor in a cohort sampled during active COVID-19. The chain combines TRBV12-2 with TRBJ2-7; the listed D gene, TRBD1, was not tested against the DNA. TRBV12-2 is a listed pseudogene. The sample taken for sequencing was peripheral blood. CDR3 nucleotides: TGTGCAAGTCGCTTAGGGGACAGGGGGCAAGGCTACGAGCAGTACTTC. It yields the protein CASRLGDRGQGYEQYF.